This TCR beta chain was sequenced during a study of T cells in Graves' hyperthyroidism and ophthalmopathy (dated by TCRdb to between 2019 and 2020). For the study in its entirety: Peripheral blood was collected at initial diagnosis, before any treatment. In six Graves' hyperthyroidism patients, the study also compared T-cell repertoires from thyroid tissue with T-cell repertoires from blood. Following sampling, methimazole starting at 30 mg daily was given to hyperthyroidism patients, and high-dose intravenous methylprednisolone was given to ophthalmopathy patients. To identify distinguishing TCR V-J signatures, a discovery cohort of some 99 patients was used, comprising 43 with Graves' ophthalmopathy and 55 to 65 with stable Graves' hyperthyroidism. The paper describes TCR Vbeta CDR3 sequencing of around 130 peripheral blood samples, made up of roughly 45 ophthalmopathy patients, over 70 hyperthyroidism patients and approximately 17 progressor patients. Prospective prediction of ophthalmopathy was tested in an independent validation cohort of some 20 hyperthyroidism patients and approximately 17 patients who later progressed to ophthalmopathy. The approximately 98 discovery patients were randomly divided into training and test sets at a 7:3 ratio.

Overall study results and their limits: A model built on a 13 V-J signature distinguished ophthalmopathy from stable hyperthyroidism, reaching 87.88% sensitivity and around 81% specificity in cross-validation and 80%/75% in testing. Most expanded thyroid clonotypes (frequency above 0.001) were also found in blood, which suggests that blood repertoires may mirror thyroid immune responses. In validation, the model predicted progression to ophthalmopathy with just under 71% sensitivity and 72% to 75% specificity, a median of roughly seven months before onset. No statistical method was used to set the sample size in advance, and investigators knew the group allocation.

Comment on this clonotype: The clone's antigen remains unknown. No base quality information exists; no much larger clone differs at one position.

Stable Graves' hyperthyroidism was defined as the absence of progression to ophthalmopathy over 18 months of follow-up. Hyperthyroidism patients were newly diagnosed, with disease duration under 2 months, and aged 18 to 65 years. Exclusion was applied to patients with uncontrolled infections, other autoimmune diseases, pregnancy or lactation. Diagnoses were established on the basis of clinical symptoms, serum thyroxine and TRAb, thyroid ultrasound, and orbital computed tomography. PBMCs were separated from 10 ml of fresh peripheral blood using Ficoll-Paque density gradient centrifugation. Trizol reagent was used to extract total RNA, and RNA quality was then checked on an Agilent 2100 Bioanalyzer. Relative to germline, V is missing 7 bases and J is missing 0 bases, with 7 bases of the junction outside any gene match. CDR1 and CDR2 were assigned from the germline V gene (reference sequence) as LNHDA and SQIVND. From the cysteine up to the phenylalanine, the CDR3 has a length of 17 residues. Just the 51-base CDR3 DNA is kept, in frame starting at base 1.

The TCR beta CDR3 regions were amplified from RNA transcripts. The TCR CDR3 was subjected to a first round of RT-PCR using the HTBI primer set and the Qiagen OneStep RT-PCR kit. Libraries were constructed in a second round of multiplex PCR, after which size selection and purification were carried out. Sequencing of the libraries was done on an Illumina HiSeq2000 using paired-end 100 bp reads. The authors' analysis ran thus. SOAPnuke was used to process the raw data, throwing out any read that contained adapters or uncalled bases, had a mean Phred below 15, or lacked an exact constant-primer or identifier match. COPE v1.2.5 was used to merge high-quality paired reads, and clonotypes were defined as unique nucleotide sequences. MiTCR v1.1 was used to align clonotypes to the IMGT TRBV, TRBD and TRBJ reference segments. Analysis was restricted to V-J combinations with a frequency above 0.0001, which covered roughly 99% of repertoires. The TCS score was defined as the ratio of F50 (clonal expansion) to E x V (chaos), calculated using BLOSUM62-based TCRdist between CDR3 peptides within each V-J. Welch's t-statistics and random forest reduced roughly 540 V-J features to some 14, which were used in a naive Bayes classifier (R e1071). Thyroid-blood repertoire similarity was quantified with the Morisita-Horn index. The public reads were quality trimmed at Q25 with fastp and then assembled into clones with MiXCR by TCRdb, keeping productive beta chains. One record per CDR3 amino acid sequence lists the most common genes and DNA. The authors' filters were not applied to this entry. For this sample the table gives around 720,000 distinct CDR3 sequences, of which under 45% were detected only once. Roughly 30% of the sample rests with the top ten.

What was sequenced was blood. Recombination linked TRBV19 to TRBJ2-2, and TRBD2 aligns with 11 junction nucleotides. This clonotype originated in a woman in her 40s with Graves' hyperthyroidism. The CDR3 reads CASIRLAGGPNTGELFF. The bases are TGTGCCAGTATAAGGCTAGCGGGGGGCCCGAACACCGGGGAGCTGTTTTTT. Joined to the reference TRBV19 and TRBJ2-2 proteins, this CDR3 gives the full variable domain: DGGITQSPKYLFRKEGQNVTLSCEQNLNHDAMYWYRQDPGQGLRLIYYSQIVNDFQKGDIAEGYSVSREKKESFPLTVTSAQKNPTAFYLCASIRLAGGPNTGELFFGEGSRLTVL.